Included here is one T cell receptor (beta chain) sequence, with context. This sample is part of a study of T cell changes during pregnancy in multiple sclerosis. Profiling relied on immunoSEQ multiplex PCR, and the TCRdb table lists in-frame clones only, not all of them. The sample contains about 55,000 clones, approximately 93% of which appear only once. V was shortened by 4 bases and J by 9 bases, with 13 bases between the two germline ends. Germline V lookup: CDR1 MNHEY, CDR2 SMNVEV (reference sequence). The CDR3 contains 13 residues. Sequencing used CD8+ T cells from peripheral blood mononuclear cells, obtained in the second trimester of pregnancy. The chain is built from TRBV27 and TRBJ2-1; maybe TRBD1 (6 bases). The TCR originated in a female donor with multiple sclerosis, enrolled in a pregnancy study. CDR3 in DNA: TGTGCCAGCAGTTCCTTTTTACAGGGTGAGCAGTTCTTC. Translating it yields CASSSFLQGEQFF.